The text below deals with one TCR beta chain. There is no known antigen for this receptor. No much larger clone exists at a distance of one base, and base qualities are not known. The CDR3 regions of human TCRbeta chains were subjected to immunosequencing. The original methods were these. TCRs in the repertoires were compared against a reference library of SARS-CoV-2-specific TCRs that had been generated with the MIRA antigen-specificity platform. Breadth was defined as the fraction of unique TCRs that were SARS-CoV-2-associated. Depth was defined as the fraction of total T cells that were SARS-CoV-2-associated. Using the MIRA data, each spike-specific TCR was mapped to the spike region that the TCR reacts to and placed in a CD4 or CD8 class. Log10-transformed breadth and depth values were compared by one-way ANOVA with Sidak's multiple comparisons tests. TCRdb carries this immuneACCESS record with in-frame sequences only. Its versions omit some clonotypes, under half of them owing to an unresolved V gene in the studies checked, with the rest unexplained. Clone size and the V and J calls come from that table; the DNA yielded D and trimming. Within this sample are some 130,000 clones, with about 92% of them counted one time only. The ten biggest clones cover 3.1% of the sample.

This entry comes from a study of T cell responses to AZD1222 COVID-19 vaccine (dated by TCRdb to the early 2020s). For the wider study: AZD1222 recipients whose second dose came at about 4 weeks and those whose second dose came at about 12 weeks were combined into one group, since spike-specific TCR depth and breadth did not differ between the two schedules. A total of 233 trial participants underwent TCR sequencing, of whom around 200 received two doses of AZD1222 and about 25 received two doses of the MenACWY control vaccine. Trial participants were enrolled into age subgroups of 18-55, 56-69 and 70-plus years, which contained around 140, 26 and 57 TCR-sequenced participants, respectively. General findings and caveats noted by the study authors: Vaccine-associated CD4 TCRs spanned the whole spike protein, with dominant responses in regions 160-218 and 743-854. Participants were mostly white British, with more females than males. The authors suggested clonal diversity may have been underestimated. Reportedly, almost half of the unique spike-specific TCRs recognized epitopes lying outside the regions that are mutated in the B.1.351 and B.1.1.7 variants. Spike-specific TCR breadth and depth rose significantly after two AZD1222 doses compared with day 0 and with MenACWY recipients. Because no day 14 peak-response samples were available, the repertoires could be characterized only after the peak T cell response. Only 5 to 7 AZD1222 recipients were SARS-CoV-2 seropositive at baseline, limiting conclusions about previously exposed vaccinees. In the small 56-69-year group, the increase in depth fell short of significance, most likely because of low power.

The time point label, read with the paper, signifies: baseline before first vaccination. Vaccinee samples were obtained from the UK trials COV001 and COV002, which included a single-blind randomized controlled phase 2/3 trial of AZD1222 (ChAdOx1 nCoV-19) in healthy adults. For TCRbeta chain sequencing, PBMC samples were collected from trial participants at day 0 and at day 28 after the second dose. The cysteine opens and the phenylalanine closes a CDR3 of 16 amino acids. The entry retains the CDR3 DNA only, 48 bases that are in frame from base 1. Trimmed from V: 7 bases; trimmed from J: 3 bases; junction bases lacking a gene match: 16. CDR1 is given as SQVTM and CDR2 as ANQGSEA, both from the germline V gene.

The chain employs TRBV29-1 and TRBJ2-3; 7 middle bases align to TRBD2. The clonotype was recovered from an adult in good health. Sequenced material: peripheral blood, taken on day 0 of AZD1222 vaccination. The sequenced DNA is TGCAGCGCCCGGCGGGGCGGGAGAGGCGGAACAGATACGCAGTATTTT. Translated, this gives CSARRGGRGGTDTQYF.